These 10 T cell receptor beta chains originate from one sample sequenced in a study of cytotoxic CD8 clonotypes in ibrutinib-treated CLL (dated by TCRdb to the early 2020s). The library relied on the immunoSEQ multiplex PCR assay. The source is immuneACCESS, and TCRdb retained only in-frame sequences with V and J called. Part of the clones is not carried over; for the studies checked, unresolved V genes explain less than half of this, and the remainder is unexplained. The sample records roughly 15,000 clones, roughly 66% of which are singletons. The ten top clones hold roughly 13% of the sample. The sequenced sample was PBMCs, obtained before ibrutinib treatment. The source is a human donor with chronic lymphocytic leukemia.

The rearrangement uses TRBV6-1 and TRBJ1-1; D call uncertain. The CDR3 covers 12 residues. Germline CDR1 is MNHNS and CDR2 is SASEGT. The V end was cut by 7 bases, the J end by 4 bases, with 10 bases between. This chain's CDR3 is CASKRFITEAFF. The CDR3 nucleotides are TGTGCCAGCAAACGGTTTATCACTGAAGCTTTCTTT.

This clone was observed a handful of times. The chain couples TRBV15 to TRBJ2-1, with TRBD1 matching over 10 bases. The CDR3 covers 16 residues. Germline V gene data show CDR1 as LNHNV and CDR2 as YYDKDF (reference sequence). V shed 3 bases and J 2 bases; nucleotides not matched to a gene: 4. CDR3 nucleotides: TGTGCCACCAGCAGTCCCGGGACAGGGGCCTACAATGAGCAGTTCTTC. This encodes CATSSPGTGAYNEQFF.

This chain joins TRBV21-1 and TRBJ2-3; the table's D call of TRBD2 was not tested on the DNA. TRBV21-1 is classified as a pseudogene. This CDR3 comprises 17 residues. CDR3 bases: TGTGCCAGCAGCAAAGAAGCCTCCACTAGCGGCACAGATACGCAGTATTTT. Protein product: CASSKEASTSGTDTQYF.

The chain couples TRBV28 to TRBJ1-4; tentatively, D is TRBD1 (5 bases). Germline-derived CDR1 and CDR2 are MDHEN and SYDVKM. Trimming removed 7 bases from V and 2 bases from J, with 11 bases in between. The CDR3 has 14 amino acids. Here the CDR3 reads CASNSWGTNEKLFF. CDR3 nucleotide sequence: TGTGCCAGCAATTCCTGGGGGACTAATGAAAAACTGTTTTTT.

Only a few counts were recorded for this clone. The chain couples TRBV5-1 to TRBJ2-3, with 7 bases that match TRBD2. The V and J ends lost 5 bases and 3 bases, in that order; junction bases with no gene match: 6. This CDR3 spans 14 amino acids. From germline, CDR1 is SGHRS and CDR2 YFSETQ. The CDR3 spells CASRGLLATDTQYF. The CDR3 nucleotides read TGCGCCAGCAGGGGGTTACTAGCGACAGATACGCAGTATTTT.

The chain carries TRBV6-5 and TRBJ2-4, with 12 bases fitting TRBD1. The trim removed 5 bases at V and 1 base at J, leaving 0 bases unmatched. The V gene's germline CDR1 is MNHEY and CDR2 SVGAGI. This CDR3 comprises 15 residues. As DNA, the CDR3 is TGTGCCAGCAGTGGGACAGGGGGCGCCAAAAACATTCAGTACTTC. Translated: CASSGTGGAKNIQYF.

The gene calls are TRBV9 and TRBJ2-5; no definite D call. CDR3 length equals 13 residues. CDR1 and CDR2 (germline): SGDLS, YYNGEE. Trimming left V 0 bases short and J 5 bases short, with 8 bases between. CDR3 bases: TGTGCCAGCAGCGTAGGGAGCCGCGAGACCCAGTACTTC. It codes for CASSVGSRETQYF.

This sequence joins TRBV18 and TRBJ1-5; TRBD1 might be the D (5 bases). Germline V lookup: CDR1 KGHSH, CDR2 LQKENI. This CDR3 has 16 residues. Trimming took 4 bases from V and 0 from J, leaving 13 bases between them. The CDR3 loop is CASSLVGQGSNQPQHF. CDR3 sequence (DNA): TGTGCCAGCTCACTGGTTGGCCAGGGTAGCAATCAGCCCCAGCATTTT.

The V call is TRBV2, the J call TRBJ2-1; 8 nucleotides align to TRBD2. Germline CDR1 reads SNHLY; CDR2 reads FYNNEI. The CDR3 has 17 residues. V lost 3 bases, J lost 3 bases, and 10 bases stayed unmatched. The CDR3 sequence: CASSEFSGNYYYNEQFF. CDR3 in DNA: TGTGCCAGCAGTGAGTTTAGCGGGAACTATTACTACAATGAGCAGTTCTTC.

The rearrangement uses TRBV11-2 and TRBJ1-2, with D uncertain. V lost 4 bases, J lost 6 bases, and 18 bases lay in between. CDR3 length: 15 residues. Germline-derived CDR1 and CDR2 are SGHAT and FQNNGV. This CDR3 is CASSSLQERKDGYTF. In nucleotides, the CDR3 is TGTGCCAGCAGCTCACTCCAGGAGAGGAAGGATGGCTACACCTTC.